Presented here are 21 T cell receptor beta chains from one specimen sequenced in a study of blood T cells in healthy people across ages. A second PCR, run for roughly 7 to 11 cycles, used a sample-barcoded 5' primer plus a J-beta primer mix. MiXCR, applied by TCRdb to the 5' RACE reads, yields one record per CDR3 protein. The table records about 720,000 distinct CDR3 sequences, roughly 25% of them present only once. The same data also contributed to another study, on T cells of mothers and their children.

Sequenced sample: blood. The receptors stem from a boy aged 10-17 years in good health.

This clonotype was seen only a few times. The V call is TRBV9, the J call TRBJ1-4, with D possibly matching TRBD1 (6 bases). Germline CDR1 SGDLS, CDR2 YYNGEE. Trimming took 4 bases from V and 0 from J, leaving 16 bases between them. This CDR3 is 17 amino acids long. CDR3 protein: CASSPQRGVSTNEKLFF. The CDR3 nucleotides read TGTGCCAGCAGCCCGCAGAGGGGGGTGTCAACTAATGAAAAACTGTTTTTT. The full variable domain, completed using reference TRBV9 and TRBJ1-4, is DSGVTQTPKHLITATGQRVTLRCSPRSGDLSVYWYQQSLDQGLQFLIQYYNGEERAKGNILERFSAQQFPDLHSELNLSSLELGDSALYFCASSPQRGVSTNEKLFFGSGTQLSVL.

The chain carries TRBV11-3 and TRBJ2-2, with D unresolved. V lost 1 base, J lost 2 bases, and 11 bases lay in between. Germline V gene sequence: CDR1 SGHNT, CDR2 YENEEA. This CDR3 region has 16 residues. CDR3 in DNA: TGTGCCAGCAGCTTAGGAGGCCTATCTAACACCGGGGAGCTGTTTTTT. Amino acid sequence: CASSLGGLSNTGELFF.

The chain is built from TRBV27 and TRBJ2-4; a possible D gene is TRBD2 (6 bases). The V end was cut by 4 bases, the J end by 9 bases, with 22 bases between. The CDR3 length is 16 residues. Germline loops: CDR1 MNHEY, CDR2 SMNVEV (reference sequence). CDR3 DNA: TGTGCCAGCAGTTGGGCCCTCCCGGGAGAAGGGATCATTCAGTACTTC. Translated, it gives CASSWALPGEGIIQYF.

A few counts support this clonotype. This sequence joins TRBV15 and TRBJ2-7; the D is unclear. The V gene's germline CDR1 is LNHNV and CDR2 YYDKDF (reference sequence). The CDR3 contains 13 residues. V shed 0 bases and J shed 2 bases, with 5 bases lying between them. Here the CDR3 reads CATSRDQTYEQYF. The CDR3 nucleotides read TGTGCCACCAGCAGAGATCAAACCTACGAGCAGTACTTC.

The rearrangement links TRBV6-1 to TRBJ2-5; 7 bases are a match to TRBD2. CDR1 MNHNS and CDR2 SASEGT come from the germline V gene. This CDR3 spans 16 amino acids. V was clipped by 1 base and J by 2 bases; unmatched bases: 7. The CDR3 nucleotides read TGTGCCAGCAGTGAAGTCGGGGGGACCCTTCAAGAGACCCAGTACTTC. Residues: CASSEVGGTLQETQYF.

This clonotype has a count of ten or more. The chain combines TRBV6-6 with TRBJ1-1; D gene unclear. Germline assignment: CDR1 MNHNY and CDR2 SVGAGI (reference sequence). The V and J ends lost 2 bases and 3 bases respectively, with 4 bases between them. CDR3 length: 12 amino acids. The CDR3 here is CASSYADTEAFF. The CDR3 nucleotides read TGTGCCAGCAGTTACGCGGACACTGAAGCTTTCTTT.

This clonotype was observed a handful of times. The chain links TRBV10-3 to TRBJ1-4, with D hard to call. The CDR3 spans 14 residues. V was pared by 2 bases and J by 7 bases, with 11 bases between. The germline V gene has CDR1 ENHRY and CDR2 SYGVKD. The CDR3 DNA follows: TGTGCCATCAGTGAGCTGGCTGAGGGTGAAAAACTGTTTTTT. It codes for CAISELAEGEKLFF.

This chain links TRBV28 with TRBJ2-5; TRBD2 agrees at 10 bases. The J call is doubtful: the DNA matches TRBJ2-7 better. The CDR3 runs to 14 residues. Germline CDR1 and CDR2: MDHEN and SYDVKM. The CDR3 coding sequence is TGTGCCAGCGGGGGGACTAGCGAACTCCACGAGCAGTACTTC. Protein product: CASGGTSELHEQYF.

This clonotype has a handful of counts. V is TRBV5-1 and J is TRBJ2-4, with D possibly being TRBD1 (6 bases). Trimming stripped 4 bases from V and 3 bases from J, with 11 bases between. Germline V lookup: CDR1 SGHRS, CDR2 YFSETQ. The CDR3 length is 14 residues. CDR3 coding DNA: TGCGCCAGCAGCCCCCCGGACAGCAAAAACATTCAGTACTTC. Translation: CASSPPDSKNIQYF. Full variable domain (missing parts from reference TRBV5-1 and TRBJ2-4): KAGVTQTPRYLIKTRGQQVTLSCSPISGHRSVSWYQQTPGQGLQFLFEYFSETQRNKGNFPGRFSGRQFSNSRSEMNVSTLELGDSALYLCASSPPDSKNIQYFGAGTRLSVL.

The chain couples TRBV27 to TRBJ2-6; a possible D gene is TRBD2 (5 bases). Germline CDR1 reads MNHEY; CDR2 reads SMNVEV (reference sequence). The CDR3 extends over 17 amino acids. The V gene lost 4 bases and the J gene lost 3 bases, with 16 bases spanning the gap. The CDR3 nucleotides are TGTGCCAGCAGTTCGGGATTCCTCCGCAGTGGGGCCAACGTCCTGACTTTC. Amino acids: CASSSGFLRSGANVLTF.

This clonotype was seen only a few times. The CDR3 region has the DNA TGTGCCAGCAGCCTATCCCTAGCGAAACAGTTCTTC. Its translation: CASSLSLAKQFF. This chain uses TRBV7-2 with TRBJ2-1; D possibly corresponds to TRBD2 (6 bases). The CDR3 is 12 residues long. Trimming removed 5 bases at V and 13 bases at J, with 15 bases between. Per the germline V gene, CDR1 is SGHTA and CDR2 is FQGNSA.

The CDR3 nucleotides read TGTGCCAGCAGTTCCGGCGGGGACATTCAGTACTTC. This gives the protein CASSSGGDIQYF. The chain has TRBV28 and TRBJ2-4; tentative D call: TRBD2 (6 bases). Germline CDR1 is MDHEN and CDR2 is SYDVKM. This CDR3 contains 12 residues. Trimming shortened V by 4 bases and J by 8 bases, and 9 bases separated the two germline ends.

The rearrangement links TRBV20-1 to TRBJ1-1; D possibly corresponds to TRBD1 (6 bases). This CDR3 is 14 amino acids long. V was clipped by 5 bases and J by 0 bases, with 13 bases between them. CDR1 and CDR2 from the germline V gene are DFQATT and SNEGSKA (reference sequence). CDR3 nucleotide sequence: TGCAGTGCTCCCGTGACAGGCATGAACACTGAAGCTTTCTTT. This encodes CSAPVTGMNTEAFF.

This clonotype was detected only once. The chain combines TRBV6-4 with TRBJ2-3; D uncertain. From germline, CDR1 is MRHNA and CDR2 SNTAGT. Trimming removed 3 bases at V and 3 bases at J, with 10 bases between. The CDR3 covers 14 residues. The CDR3 protein is CASSESAQTDTQYF. In nucleotides, the CDR3 is TGTGCCAGCAGTGAGTCGGCACAGACAGATACGCAGTATTTT.

V is TRBV29-1 and J is TRBJ1-2, with D perhaps matching TRBD1 (5 bases). V was clipped by 3 bases and J by 8 bases, with 10 bases between them. This CDR3 is 11 amino acids long. Germline lookup yields CDR1 SQVTM and CDR2 ANQGSEA. The CDR3 spells CSVEAQGGYTF. CDR3 DNA sequence: TGCAGCGTTGAGGCCCAGGGAGGCTACACCTTC.

The chain couples TRBV28 to TRBJ1-1; TRBD1 matches at 7 bases. The CDR3 spans 11 residues. The V and J ends lost 4 bases and 10 bases, in that order; junction bases with no gene match: 3. Germline-derived CDR1 and CDR2 are MDHEN and SYDVKM. The CDR3 nucleotides read TGTGCCAGCAGTTGGTCAGGGGGAGCTTTCTTT. Its translation: CASSWSGGAFF.

This clonotype turned up a few times. The chain couples TRBV7-9 to TRBJ2-3, with D possibly TRBD2 on 6 matching bases. Germline CDR1 and CDR2: SEHNR and FQNEAQ (reference sequence). The length of the CDR3 is 16 residues. Trimming removed 5 bases at V and 2 bases at J, with 17 bases between. CDR3 nucleotides: TGTGCCAGCAGCCTACGTGCGGGGATGGTCACAGATACGCAGTATTTT. The encoded protein is CASSLRAGMVTDTQYF.

J is TRBJ2-1 and V is TRBV20-1, with D perhaps matching TRBD2 (7 bases). CDR1 is DFQATT and CDR2 is SNEGSKA in the germline V gene (reference sequence). The CDR3 contains 14 residues. The V end was cut by 1 base, the J end by 4 bases, with 11 bases between. CDR3 in DNA: TGCAGTGCTAGAGGGCGGGGGCCTTACAATGAGCAGTTCTTC. This sequence encodes CSARGRGPYNEQFF.

The J gene is TRBJ2-4, the V gene TRBV27, with 7 bases aligning to TRBD2. Trimming at V came to 0 bases and at J to 1 base, leaving 3 bases not matched to a gene. Germline loops: CDR1 MNHEY, CDR2 SMNVEV (reference sequence). This CDR3 is built from 16 residues. This CDR3 reads CASSLSREGAKNIQYF. The CDR3 DNA reads TGTGCCAGCAGTTTATCAAGGGAGGGGGCCAAAAACATTCAGTACTTC.

The rearrangement joins TRBV4-3 to TRBJ2-1; 9 nucleotides line up with TRBD1. With 3 bases clipped from V and 4 bases from J, the junction kept 10 bases outside the gene matches. Per germline, CDR1 LGHNA and CDR2 YSLEER. The CDR3 covers 17 residues. The CDR3 region has the DNA TGCGCCAGCAGCCAGGATAAAACAGGGGGCGCTTACAATGAGCAGTTCTTC. This translates into CASSQDKTGGAYNEQFF.

This clonotype has just a few counts. The chain has TRBV2 and TRBJ1-4; D is ambiguous. V was pared by 4 bases and J by 13 bases, with 13 bases between. The CDR3 is made up of 12 amino acids. Per germline, CDR1 SNHLY and CDR2 FYNNEI. The CDR3 protein is CASSGTAGRLFF. The CDR3, as DNA: TGTGCCAGCAGTGGGACTGCGGGCAGACTGTTTTTT.